Listed below are T cell receptor beta chains from one sample, sequenced in a study of healthy donors' naive CD4 and CD8 T cells. Using its own MiXCR run on the reads, TCRdb lists one record per CDR3 protein. This sample carries about 200,000 distinct CDR3 sequences, 65% to 80% of them seen once, and the ten largest clones take less than 2.5%. Sequenced material: naive CD4+ and CD8+ T cells sorted from blood, pooled from several donors. The receptors shown here come from a pool of human donors in good health; the sample pools cells from several healthy donors. CDR3s leave out the opening cysteine and the closing phenylalanine or tryptophan.

TRBV12-5 | ASGLAEPGRLTHSNQPQH
TRBV19 | ASRRDTEAF
TRBV5-1 | ASSLISNQPQH
TRBV11-1 | ASSLGTGTVSYEQY
TRBV11-2 | ASMGSSGNTIY
TRBV15 | ATSREKTGGSNQPQH
TRBV20-1 | SAFRTGTESYEQY
TRBV5-1 | ASSWGLAGVIYEQY
TRBV5-4 | ASSLLRGLDEQY
TRBV18 | ASSPRLGLYNEQF
TRBV7-2 | ASSLAAVSGNTIY
TRBV29-1 | SVVELWNTEAF
TRBV18 | ASSPTSGSLSYNEQF
TRBV27 | ASMGVSYEQY
TRBV5-6 | ASSLGDRLMDTEAF
TRBV18 | ASSPPNQPQH
TRBV11-3 | ASSSGTGRGAEAF
TRBV29-1 | SGGQGAHNEQF
TRBV4-2 | ASSHGQTLNTEAF
TRBV7-8 | ASTRGRTVGYEQY
TRBV6-2/TRBV6-3 | ASSYHLTSSDYNEQF
TRBV29-1 | SVEMVSRETQY
TRBV6-5 | ASSYGRHPSYNEQF
TRBV2 | ASNRPRGEQY
TRBV29-1 | SVDGAARGGEQF
TRBV27 | ASSLMGQGFNQPQH
TRBV29-1 | SVEQRDTQY
TRBV5-1 | ASSGGQGNYEAF
TRBV6-5 | ASRYIQDGTEAF
TRBV12-5 | ASGVAGDQPQH
TRBV11-3 | ASSSTGGWETQY
TRBV30 | AWDHLSATNEKLF
TRBV30 | AWRGADTQY
TRBV27 | ASSRPSSYNSPLH
TRBV27 | ASSSRTASGNQPQH
TRBV19 | ASSAPEAGKNTQY
TRBV12-3/TRBV12-4 | ASSLRQKEQPQH
TRBV13 | ASSLLSGSISDTQY
TRBV6-5 | ASSRPGQHGYT
TRBV7-9 | ASSLRSDMGYT
TRBV6-5 | ASSDSPSEAF
TRBV29-1 | SAGQGGDEQF
TRBV19 | ASSTLRPRGPQH
TRBV29-1 | SVVRALGAEAF
TRBV24-1 | ATSDRGRNSNQPQH
TRBV29-1 | SVERTGRTGELF
TRBV4-2 | ASSQDPDSPPEEGY
TRBV19 | ASKGAAIKGDTQY
TRBV29-1 | SVVSRAEAF